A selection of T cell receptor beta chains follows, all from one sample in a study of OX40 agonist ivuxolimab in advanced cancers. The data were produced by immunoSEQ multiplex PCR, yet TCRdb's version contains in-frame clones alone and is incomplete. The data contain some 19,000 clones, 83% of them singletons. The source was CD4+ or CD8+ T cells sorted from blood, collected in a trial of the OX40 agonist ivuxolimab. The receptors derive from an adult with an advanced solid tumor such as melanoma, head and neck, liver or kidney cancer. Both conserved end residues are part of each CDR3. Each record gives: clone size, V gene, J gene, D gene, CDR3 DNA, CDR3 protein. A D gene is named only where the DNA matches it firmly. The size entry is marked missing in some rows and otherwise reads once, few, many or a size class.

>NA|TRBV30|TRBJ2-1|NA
TGTGCCTGGAGTACGGACAGCAATGAGCAGTTCTTC
CAWSTDSNEQFF
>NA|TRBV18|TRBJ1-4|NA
TGTGCCAGCTCACCAAGTCCCGCAACTAATGAAAAACTGTTTTTT
CASSPSPATNEKLFF
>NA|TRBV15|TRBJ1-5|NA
TGTGCCACCAGCCGAGGAGTGGGGCGCGGTCAGCCCCAGCATTTT
CATSRGVGRGQPQHF
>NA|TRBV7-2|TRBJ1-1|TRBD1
TGTGCCAGCAGCTCGTGGACAGGGATAAGCACTGAAGCTTTCTTT
CASSSWTGISTEAFF
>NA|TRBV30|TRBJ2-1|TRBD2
TGTGCCTGGAGTACTAGCGGGGGGGCTTTAGCGCAGTTCTTC
CAWSTSGGALAQFF
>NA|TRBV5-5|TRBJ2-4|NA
TGTGCCAGCAGCATCCTTATAGCCAAAAACATTCAGTACTTC
CASSILIAKNIQYF
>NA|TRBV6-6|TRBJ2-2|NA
TGTGCCAGCACTTGGGGGGCTGGGGGGGAGCTGTTTTTT
CASTWGAGGELFF
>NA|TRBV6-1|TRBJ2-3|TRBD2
TGTGCCAGCAGTGATCGTCGCCGCGGGAGGTATTTT
CASSDRRRGRYF
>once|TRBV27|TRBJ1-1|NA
TGTGCCAGCGGAAGGGGGGGCGAGAACACTGAAGCTTTCTTT
CASGRGGENTEAFF
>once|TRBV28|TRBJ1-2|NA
TGTGCCAGCAGCCCGCTAGGGGCAGAGGGCTACACCTTC
CASSPLGAEGYTF
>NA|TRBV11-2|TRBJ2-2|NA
TGTGCCAGCAGCTTAGCCATGGGGGCCGGGGAGCTGTTTTTT
CASSLAMGAGELFF
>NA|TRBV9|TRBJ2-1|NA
TGTGCCAGCAGCGGCATTAACAATGAGCAGTTCTTC
CASSGINNEQFF
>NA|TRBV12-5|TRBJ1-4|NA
TGTGCTAGTGGTTTGGTAGGTTCTCATAATGAAAAACTGTTTTTT
CASGLVGSHNEKLFF
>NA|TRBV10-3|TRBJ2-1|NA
TGTGCCATCAGTGAGGACCTGCGATCCAATGAGCAGTTCTTC
CAISEDLRSNEQFF
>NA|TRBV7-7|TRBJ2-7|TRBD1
TGTGCTAGCAGCCCGTGGACAGGGTCCTACGAGCAGTACTTC
CASSPWTGSYEQYF
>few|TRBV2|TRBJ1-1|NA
TGTGCCAGCAGCGTCACCGTCGCCGGCCCCATGAACACTGAAGCTTTCTTT
CASSVTVAGPMNTEAFF
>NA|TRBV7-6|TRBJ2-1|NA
TGTGCCAGCAGCCTACGGACAACTTCGGGAGAGCAGTTCTTC
CASSLRTTSGEQFF
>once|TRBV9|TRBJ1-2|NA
TGTGCCAGCAGCGTTAGTATGGGGGGGCCGAACTATGGCTACACCTTC
CASSVSMGGPNYGYTF
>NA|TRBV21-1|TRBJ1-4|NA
TGTGCCAGCAGTCCCAGGACGGAATCAACTAATGAAAAACTGTTTTTT
CASSPRTESTNEKLFF
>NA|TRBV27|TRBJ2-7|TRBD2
TGTGCCAGCACCGTAATAGCGGGAATACGCGAGCAGTACTTC
CASTVIAGIREQYF
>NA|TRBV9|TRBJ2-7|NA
TGTGCCAGCAGTCTCTCCTACAGTAACTACGAGCAGTACTTC
CASSLSYSNYEQYF
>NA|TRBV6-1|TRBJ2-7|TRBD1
TGTGCCAGCAGTGAAGTTTGGACAGGGATCGGCGAGCAGTACTTC
CASSEVWTGIGEQYF
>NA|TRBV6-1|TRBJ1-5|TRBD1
TGTGCCAGCAGTGCCGGGACAGGGTTCAATCAGCCCCAGCATTTT
CASSAGTGFNQPQHF
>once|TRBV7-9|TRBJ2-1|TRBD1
TGTGCCAGCAGCTTAGGCTTTCTCGGACAGGGGGCTTGGGATGAGCAGTTCTTC
CASSLGFLGQGAWDEQFF
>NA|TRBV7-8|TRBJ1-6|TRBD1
TGTGCCAGCAGCGCGGGACAGGGTAATTCACCCCTCCACTTT
CASSAGQGNSPLHF
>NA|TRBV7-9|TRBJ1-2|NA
TGTGCCAGCAGCTATTCAGGGTCCCAATTTGATGGCTACACCTTC
CASSYSGSQFDGYTF
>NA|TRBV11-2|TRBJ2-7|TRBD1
TGTGCCAGCAGTCTTAGGTGGGACAGCTCCTACGAGCAGTACTTC
CASSLRWDSSYEQYF
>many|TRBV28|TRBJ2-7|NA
TGTGCCAGCAGTCAAATTGCCTCCGGCTACGAGCAGTACTTC
CASSQIASGYEQYF
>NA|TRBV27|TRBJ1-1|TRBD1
TGTGCCAGCAGTCCTCAGGTGAGGGGGCCCACTGAAGCTTTCTTT
CASSPQVRGPTEAFF
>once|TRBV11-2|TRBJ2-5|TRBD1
TGTGCCAGCAGCTTAGGGACGGGGGGACAGGGGCAGGAGACCCAGTACTTC
CASSLGTGGQGQETQYF
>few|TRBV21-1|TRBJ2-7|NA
TGTGCCAGCAGAACTAGCCCCTACGAGCAGTACTTC
CASRTSPYEQYF
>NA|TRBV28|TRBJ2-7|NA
TGTGCCAGCAGTTTAGGGGGCTACGAGCAGTACTTC
CASSLGGYEQYF
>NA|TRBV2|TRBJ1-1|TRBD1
TGTGCCAGCAGCTCCGGGACAGGGATAGAGGCTTTCTTT
CASSSGTGIEAFF
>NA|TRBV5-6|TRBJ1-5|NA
TGTGCCAGCAGCTTACGATCGGTAAACCTTGCGGAGGCTCAGCCCCAGCATTTT
CASSLRSVNLAEAQPQHF
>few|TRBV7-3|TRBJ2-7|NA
TGTGCCAGCAGCTTAGGGGCCTCCTACGAGCAGTACTTC
CASSLGASYEQYF
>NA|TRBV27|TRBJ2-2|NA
TGTGCCAGCAGTTTAATATCCGGGGAGCTGTTTTTT
CASSLISGELFF
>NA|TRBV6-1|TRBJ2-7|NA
TGTGCCAGCAGGTTTACAGGCTACGAGCAGTACTTC
CASRFTGYEQYF
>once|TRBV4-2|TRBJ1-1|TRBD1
TGTGCCAGCAGCTTAGGGGGACAGATGAACACTGAAGCTTTCTTT
CASSLGGQMNTEAFF
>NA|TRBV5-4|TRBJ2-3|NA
TGTGCCAGCACCCCCGGGTCCACAGATACGCAGTATTTT
CASTPGSTDTQYF
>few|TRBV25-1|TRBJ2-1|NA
TGTGCCAGCAGTGAATATAAAAGCGGAGACTACAATGAGCAGTTCTTC
CASSEYKSGDYNEQFF
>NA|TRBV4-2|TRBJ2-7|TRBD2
TGTGCCAGCAGCCAAGGCCGACTAGCTCCATACGAGCAGTACTTC
CASSQGRLAPYEQYF